This entry features one TCR beta chain sequence. This clone occurred once. This receptor's antigen is unknown. The junction does not match germline at one end; this may be a read error. Whole blood was collected in K2EDTA tubes by collaborating institutions according to the institutions' own protocols. For TCRbeta analysis, collaborators shipped samples in one of three forms: frozen whole blood, isolated PBMCs, or DNA extracted from either of those sample types. The immunoSEQ Assay, a bias-controlled multiplex PCR, was used to amplify TCRbeta CDR3 regions from genomic DNA. For the original study's pipeline: The number of nucleated cells in each sample was estimated by amplification of reference gene primers within the assay. Sequence reads were collapsed and filtered to measure the absolute abundance of every unique TCRbeta CDR3 rearrangement. For each sample, productive Simpson clonality was calculated as the square root of Simpson's diversity index across productive rearrangements. This is the immuneACCESS table as TCRdb keeps it, with only in-frame sequences that have V and J called. A part of the clones is gone; compared with another copy, unresolved V genes explain less than half, and the rest is unexplained. V and J calls and clone size are as listed in that table; D and trimming were resolved from the DNA. The sample table lists some 36,000 clones, 85% to 95% of them with a count of one. Around 40% of the sample is held by the ten biggest clonotypes.

This specimen comes from a study of blood T cell repertoires in COVID-19 (TCRdb year 2020). Looking at the study overall: Samples covering the acute and convalescent phases of COVID-19 were provided by collaborators in the United States, Italy and Spain. The prospective study material was composed of cDNA or gDNA derived from T cells, B-cell-depleted T cells, or PBMCs. Deeply sampled blood TCRbeta repertoires from subjects exposed to, actively infected with, or recovered from COVID-19 were included in the dataset. The repertoires were released in a freely available public database meant as a resource for research on the immune response to SARS-CoV-2. Samples came from the ongoing ImmuneRACE study (first 160 participants) plus 1,254 subjects from 6 global collaborators. Sample metadata almost always included a de-identified subject ID, COVID-19 status, age in years and sex. Where available, HLA class I and class II types were taken from metadata supplied by the sample provider and were not determined by assay-based typing.

Summary of the overall study and its limitations: The amount of clinical and demographic metadata varied by source and participant and was provided uncurated.

From the cysteine up to the phenylalanine, the CDR3 has a length of 16 residues. CDR3 DNA only is kept here, 48 bases in frame from base 1. Taken from the germline V gene, the CDR1 and CDR2 loops are MDHEN and SYDVKM. This clonotype was obtained from a man aged 55 to 70 with active or convalescent COVID-19. The sample taken for sequencing was peripheral blood. The chain couples TRBV28 to TRBJ1-3, and TRBD1 may be the D gene, going by 6 matching bases. The nucleotide sequence is given as TGTGCCAGCACTTTAGGGGGGGGACTCTCTGGAAACACCATATATTTT. It is translated as CASTLGGGLSGNTIYF.